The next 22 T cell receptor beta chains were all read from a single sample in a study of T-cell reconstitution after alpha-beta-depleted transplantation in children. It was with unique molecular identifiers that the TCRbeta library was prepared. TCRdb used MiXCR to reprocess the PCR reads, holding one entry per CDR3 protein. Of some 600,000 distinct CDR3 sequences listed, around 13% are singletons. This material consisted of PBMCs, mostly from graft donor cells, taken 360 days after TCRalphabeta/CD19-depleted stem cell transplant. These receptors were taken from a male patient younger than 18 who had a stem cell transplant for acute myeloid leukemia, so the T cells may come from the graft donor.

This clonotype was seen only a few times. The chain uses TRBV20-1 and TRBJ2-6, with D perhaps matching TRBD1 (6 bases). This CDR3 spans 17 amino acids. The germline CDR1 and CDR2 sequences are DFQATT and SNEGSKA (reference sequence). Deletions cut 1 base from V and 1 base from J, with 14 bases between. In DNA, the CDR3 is TGCAGTGCTAGAGTCCACGACACAGGGTCTGGGGCCAACGTCCTGACTTTC. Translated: CSARVHDTGSGANVLTF.

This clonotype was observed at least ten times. In nucleotides, the CDR3 is TGCAGCTCGGAATCGGCGGGAGGGACCTACAATGAGCAGTTCTTC. Amino acids: CSSESAGGTYNEQFF. The chain employs TRBV29-1 and TRBJ2-1, with 9 bases identical to TRBD2. Germline values: CDR1 SQVTM, CDR2 ANQGSEA. The V segment lost 8 bases and the J segment 2 bases; nucleotides outside the gene matches: 10. This CDR3 has 15 residues.

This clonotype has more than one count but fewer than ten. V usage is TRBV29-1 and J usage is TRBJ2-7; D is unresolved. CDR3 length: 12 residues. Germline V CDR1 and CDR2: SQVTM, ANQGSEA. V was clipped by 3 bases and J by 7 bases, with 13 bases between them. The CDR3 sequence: CSVEPILGEQYF. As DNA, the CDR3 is TGCAGCGTTGAGCCTATATTGGGGGAGCAGTACTTC.

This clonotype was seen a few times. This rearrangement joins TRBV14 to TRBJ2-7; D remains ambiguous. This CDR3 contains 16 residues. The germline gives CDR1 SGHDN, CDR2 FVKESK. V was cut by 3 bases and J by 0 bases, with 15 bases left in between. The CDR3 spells CASSHLAQAASYEQYF. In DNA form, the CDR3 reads TGTGCCAGCAGCCACTTAGCACAAGCAGCCTCCTACGAGCAGTACTTC.

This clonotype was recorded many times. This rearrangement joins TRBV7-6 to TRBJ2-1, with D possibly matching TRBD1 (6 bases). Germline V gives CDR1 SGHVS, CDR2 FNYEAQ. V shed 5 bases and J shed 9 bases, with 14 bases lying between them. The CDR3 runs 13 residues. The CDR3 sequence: CASSADTGSEQFF. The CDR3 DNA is TGTGCCAGCAGCGCCGATACAGGGAGTGAGCAGTTCTTC.

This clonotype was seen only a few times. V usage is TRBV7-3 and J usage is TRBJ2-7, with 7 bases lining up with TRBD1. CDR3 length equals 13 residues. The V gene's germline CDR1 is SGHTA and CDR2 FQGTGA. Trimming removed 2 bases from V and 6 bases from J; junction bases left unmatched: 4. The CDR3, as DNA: TGTGCCAGCAGCTTATTCGACAGGGTCGAGCAGTACTTC. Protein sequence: CASSLFDRVEQYF.

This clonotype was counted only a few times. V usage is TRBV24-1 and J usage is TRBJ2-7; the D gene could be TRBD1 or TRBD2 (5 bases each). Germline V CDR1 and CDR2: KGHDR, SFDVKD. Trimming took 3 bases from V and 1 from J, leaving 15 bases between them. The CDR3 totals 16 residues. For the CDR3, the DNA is TGTGCCACCAGTGATAACAAGGCCGAGGGGTCCTACGAGCAGTACTTC. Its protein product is CATSDNKAEGSYEQYF.

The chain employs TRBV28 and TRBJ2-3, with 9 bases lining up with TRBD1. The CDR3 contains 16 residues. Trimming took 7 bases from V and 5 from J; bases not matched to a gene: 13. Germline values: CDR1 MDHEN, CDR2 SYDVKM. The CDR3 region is CASTKPSTGGVDTQYF. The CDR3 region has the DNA TGTGCCAGCACCAAGCCATCGACAGGGGGGGTAGATACGCAGTATTTT.

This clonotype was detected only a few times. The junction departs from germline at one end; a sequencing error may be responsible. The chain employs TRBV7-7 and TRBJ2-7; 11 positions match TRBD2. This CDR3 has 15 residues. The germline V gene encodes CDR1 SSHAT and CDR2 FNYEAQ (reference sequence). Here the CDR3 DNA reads TGTGCTAGCAGACGTAGCGGGAGGGCCGCCTACGAGCAGTACTTC. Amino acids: CASRRSGRAAYEQYF.

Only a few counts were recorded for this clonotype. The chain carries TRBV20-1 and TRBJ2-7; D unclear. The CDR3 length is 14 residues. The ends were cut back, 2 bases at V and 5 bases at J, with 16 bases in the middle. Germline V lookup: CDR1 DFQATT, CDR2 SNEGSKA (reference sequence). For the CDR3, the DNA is TGCAGTGCTAGATCCGGGTCCCCGTCCAACGAGCAGTACTTC. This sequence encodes CSARSGSPSNEQYF.

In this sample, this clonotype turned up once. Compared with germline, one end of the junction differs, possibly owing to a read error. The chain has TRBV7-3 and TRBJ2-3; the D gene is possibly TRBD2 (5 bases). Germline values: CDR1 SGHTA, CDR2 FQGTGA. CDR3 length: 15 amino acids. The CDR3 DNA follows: TGTGCCAGCAGCCTCAGCGGAGGTAGCACAGATAGGCAGTATTTT. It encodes CASSLSGGSTDRQYF. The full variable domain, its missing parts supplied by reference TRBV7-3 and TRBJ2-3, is GAGVSQTPSNKVTEKGKYVELRCDPISGHTALYWYRQSLGQGPEFLIYFQGTGAADDSGLPNDRFFAVRPEGSVSTLKIQRTERGDSAVYLCASSLSGGSTDRQYFGPGTRLTVL.

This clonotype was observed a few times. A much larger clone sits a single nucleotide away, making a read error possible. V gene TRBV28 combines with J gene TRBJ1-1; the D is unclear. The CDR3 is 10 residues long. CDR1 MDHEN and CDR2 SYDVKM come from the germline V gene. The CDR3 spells CASSLGEALF. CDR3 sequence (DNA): TGTGCCAGCAGTCTTGGTGAAGCTCTCTTT.

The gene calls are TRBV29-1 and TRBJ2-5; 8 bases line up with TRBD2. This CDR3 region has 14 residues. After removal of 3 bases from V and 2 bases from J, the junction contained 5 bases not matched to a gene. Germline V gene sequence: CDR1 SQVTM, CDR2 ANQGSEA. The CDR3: CSVDKRGGQETQYF. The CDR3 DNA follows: TGCAGCGTTGATAAACGGGGGGGACAAGAGACCCAGTACTTC.

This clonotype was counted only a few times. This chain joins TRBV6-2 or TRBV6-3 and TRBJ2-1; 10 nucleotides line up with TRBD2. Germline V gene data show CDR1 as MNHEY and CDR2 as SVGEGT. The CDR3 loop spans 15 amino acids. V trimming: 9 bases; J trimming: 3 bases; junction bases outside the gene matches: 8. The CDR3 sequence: CASHYSGRIYNEQFF. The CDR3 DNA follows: TGTGCCAGTCATTATAGCGGGAGGATCTACAATGAGCAGTTCTTC.

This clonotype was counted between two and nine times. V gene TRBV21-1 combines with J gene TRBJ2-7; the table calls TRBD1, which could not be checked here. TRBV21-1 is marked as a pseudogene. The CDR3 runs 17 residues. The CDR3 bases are TGTGCCAGCAGCAAATTCTACGGGACAGCCGACTCCTACGAGCAGTACTTC. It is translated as CASSKFYGTADSYEQYF.

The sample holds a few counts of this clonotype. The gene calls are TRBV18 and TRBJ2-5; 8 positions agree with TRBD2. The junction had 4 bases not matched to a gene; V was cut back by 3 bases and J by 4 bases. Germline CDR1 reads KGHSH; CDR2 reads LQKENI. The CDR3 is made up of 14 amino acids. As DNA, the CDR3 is TGTGCCAGCTCACCGGTAGCGGGACCAGAGACCCAGTACTTC. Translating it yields CASSPVAGPETQYF.

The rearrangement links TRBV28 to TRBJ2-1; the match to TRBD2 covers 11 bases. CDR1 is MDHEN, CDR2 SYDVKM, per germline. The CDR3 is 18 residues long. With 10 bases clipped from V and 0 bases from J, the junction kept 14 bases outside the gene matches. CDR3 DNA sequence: TGTGCCACCTTCTTAGGGCTAGCGGGAGGCCCCTCCTACAATGAGCAGTTCTTC. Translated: CATFLGLAGGPSYNEQFF.

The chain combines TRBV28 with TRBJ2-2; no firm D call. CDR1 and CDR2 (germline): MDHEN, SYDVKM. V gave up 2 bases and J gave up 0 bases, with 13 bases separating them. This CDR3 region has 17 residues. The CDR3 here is CASSLPPGRPNTGELFF. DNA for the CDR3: TGTGCCAGCAGTTTACCCCCGGGTAGGCCGAACACCGGGGAGCTGTTTTTT.

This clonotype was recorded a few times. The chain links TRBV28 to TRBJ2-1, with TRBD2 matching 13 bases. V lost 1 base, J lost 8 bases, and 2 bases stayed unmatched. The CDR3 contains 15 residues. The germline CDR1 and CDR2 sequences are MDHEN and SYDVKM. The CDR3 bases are TGTGCCAGCAGTTTATTCGGACTAGCGGGAGATGAGCAGTTCTTC. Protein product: CASSLFGLAGDEQFF.

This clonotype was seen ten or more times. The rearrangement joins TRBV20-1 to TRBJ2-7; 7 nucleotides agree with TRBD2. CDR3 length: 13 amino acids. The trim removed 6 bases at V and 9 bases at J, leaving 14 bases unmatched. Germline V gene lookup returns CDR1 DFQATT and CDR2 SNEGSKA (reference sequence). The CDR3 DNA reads TGCAGTGCCGGCATGGGCGGGAGATCCGGGCAGTACTTC. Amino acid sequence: CSAGMGGRSGQYF.

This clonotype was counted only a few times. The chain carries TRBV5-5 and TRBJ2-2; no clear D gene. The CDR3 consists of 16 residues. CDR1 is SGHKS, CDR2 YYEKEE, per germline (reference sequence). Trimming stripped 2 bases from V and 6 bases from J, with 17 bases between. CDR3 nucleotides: TGTGCCAGCAGCTTTGACGGGTTCCCGTACCCCGGGGAGCTGTTTTTT. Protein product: CASSFDGFPYPGELFF.

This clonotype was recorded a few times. CDR3 protein: CSARSRDRVGYEQYF. CDR3 nucleotides: TGCAGTGCTAGAAGTCGGGACAGGGTTGGCTACGAGCAGTACTTC. V and J are TRBV20-1 and TRBJ2-7; TRBD1 matches at 9 bases. V dropped 2 bases and J dropped 3; count of bases not matched to a gene: 8. CDR3 length equals 15 residues. Germline values: CDR1 DFQATT, CDR2 SNEGSKA (reference sequence).